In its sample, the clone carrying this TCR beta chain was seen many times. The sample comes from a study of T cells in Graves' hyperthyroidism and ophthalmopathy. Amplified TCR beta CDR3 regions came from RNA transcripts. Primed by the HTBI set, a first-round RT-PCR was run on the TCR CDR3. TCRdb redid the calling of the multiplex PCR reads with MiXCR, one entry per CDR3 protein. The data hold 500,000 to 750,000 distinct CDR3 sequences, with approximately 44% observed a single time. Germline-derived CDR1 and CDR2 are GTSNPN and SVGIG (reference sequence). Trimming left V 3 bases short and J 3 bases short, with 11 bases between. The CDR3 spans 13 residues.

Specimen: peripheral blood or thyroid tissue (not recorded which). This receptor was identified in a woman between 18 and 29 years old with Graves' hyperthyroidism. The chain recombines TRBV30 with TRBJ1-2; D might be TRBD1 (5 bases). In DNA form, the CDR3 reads TGTGCCTGGAGACAGGCTGGGGACTATGGCTACACCTTC. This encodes CAWRQAGDYGYTF.